This T cell receptor (beta chain) was captured by sequencing in a study of cytomegalovirus exposure and HLA in healthy donors. The PCR ran on 60 Vbeta and 13 Jbeta primers. Only in-frame clones appear in the TCRdb table, and some are missing; sequencing was by immunoSEQ multiplex PCR. The table lists fewer than 200,000 clones, about 80% of them singletons. This clone was observed once. This clonotype was sampled from a girl aged 10 to 17 in good health and CMV-seropositive. The sequencing sample was made of PBMCs.

In DNA, the CDR3 is TGTGCCAGTATTCTGAGGCCGGGACTAGGCAATGAGCAGTTCTTC. This sequence encodes CASILRPGLGNEQFF. The chain employs TRBV19 and TRBJ2-1; 8 bases are shared with TRBD2. Germline assignment: CDR1 LNHDA and CDR2 SQIVND (reference sequence). The CDR3 is 15 amino acids. Trimming removed 7 bases from V and 6 bases from J; junction bases left unmatched: 11.